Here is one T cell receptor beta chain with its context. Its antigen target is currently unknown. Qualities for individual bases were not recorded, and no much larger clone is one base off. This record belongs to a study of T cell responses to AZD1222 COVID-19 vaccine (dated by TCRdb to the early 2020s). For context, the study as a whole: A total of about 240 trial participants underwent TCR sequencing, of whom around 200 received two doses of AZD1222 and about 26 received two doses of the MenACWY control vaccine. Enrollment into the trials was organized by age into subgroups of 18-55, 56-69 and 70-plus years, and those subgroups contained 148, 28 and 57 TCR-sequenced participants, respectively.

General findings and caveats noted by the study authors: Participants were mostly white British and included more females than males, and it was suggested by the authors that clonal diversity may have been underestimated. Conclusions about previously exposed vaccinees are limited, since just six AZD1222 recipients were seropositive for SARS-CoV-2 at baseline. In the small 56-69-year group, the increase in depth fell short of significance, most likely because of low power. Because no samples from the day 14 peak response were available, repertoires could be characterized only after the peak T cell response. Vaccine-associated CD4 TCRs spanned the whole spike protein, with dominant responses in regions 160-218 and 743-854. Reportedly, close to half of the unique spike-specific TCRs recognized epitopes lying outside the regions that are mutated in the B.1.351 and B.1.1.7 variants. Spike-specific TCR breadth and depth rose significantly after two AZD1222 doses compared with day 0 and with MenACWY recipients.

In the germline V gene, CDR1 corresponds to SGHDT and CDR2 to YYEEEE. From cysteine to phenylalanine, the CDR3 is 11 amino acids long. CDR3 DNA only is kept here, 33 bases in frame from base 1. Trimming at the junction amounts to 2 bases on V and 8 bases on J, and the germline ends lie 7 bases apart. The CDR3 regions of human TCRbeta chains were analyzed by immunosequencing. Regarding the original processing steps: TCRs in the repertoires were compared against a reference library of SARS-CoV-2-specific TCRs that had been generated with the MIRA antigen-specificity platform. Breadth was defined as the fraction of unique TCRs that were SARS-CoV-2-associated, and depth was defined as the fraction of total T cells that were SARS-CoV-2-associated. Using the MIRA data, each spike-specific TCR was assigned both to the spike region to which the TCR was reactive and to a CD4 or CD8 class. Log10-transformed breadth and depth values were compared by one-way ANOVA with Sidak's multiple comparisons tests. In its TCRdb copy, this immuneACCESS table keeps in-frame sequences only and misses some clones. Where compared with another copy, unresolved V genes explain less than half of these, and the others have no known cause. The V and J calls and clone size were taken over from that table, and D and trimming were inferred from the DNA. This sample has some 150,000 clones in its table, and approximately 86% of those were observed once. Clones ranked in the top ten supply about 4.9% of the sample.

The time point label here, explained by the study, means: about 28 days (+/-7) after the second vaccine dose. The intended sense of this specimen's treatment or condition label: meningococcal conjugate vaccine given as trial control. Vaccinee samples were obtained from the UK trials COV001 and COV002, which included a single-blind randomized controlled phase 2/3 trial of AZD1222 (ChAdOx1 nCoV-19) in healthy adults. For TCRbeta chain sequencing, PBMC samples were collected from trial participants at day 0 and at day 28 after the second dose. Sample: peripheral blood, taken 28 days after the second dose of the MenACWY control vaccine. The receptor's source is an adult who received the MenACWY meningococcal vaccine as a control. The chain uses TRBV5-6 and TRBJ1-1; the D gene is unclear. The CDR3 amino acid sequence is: CASSFAGEAFF. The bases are TGTGCCAGCAGCTTCGCTGGGGAAGCTTTCTTT.